These 32 T cell receptor beta chains were all obtained from the same sample, sequenced in a study of T cell responses to AZD1222 COVID-19 vaccine. Repertoires were generated with immunoSEQ multiplex PCR, while TCRdb's copy carries only in-frame clones and drops some. The table has 200,000 to 250,000 clones, about 94% seen once. The specimen comprised peripheral blood, sampled 28 days after the second dose of the MenACWY control vaccine. The source of these receptors is an adult who received the MenACWY meningococcal vaccine as a control.

V gene TRBV7-8 combines with J gene TRBJ1-5, with D possibly TRBD1 on 6 matching bases. This CDR3 has 17 residues. V was cut by 1 base and J by 3 bases, with 16 bases left in between. Germline CDR1 is SGHVS and CDR2 is FQNEAQ. In nucleotides, the CDR3 is TGTGCCAGCAGCTTAGAGGGTGCGGGGGCGGACAATCAGCCCCAGCATTTT. The encoded protein is CASSLEGAGADNQPQHF.

The V call is TRBV28, the J call TRBJ1-1; 7 bases fit TRBD1. The junction had 2 bases not matched to a gene; V was cut back by 4 bases and J by 6 bases. The germline CDR1 and CDR2 sequences are MDHEN and SYDVKM. The CDR3 is 12 residues long. This CDR3 is CASSWGTAEAFF. The CDR3, as DNA: TGTGCCAGCAGTTGGGGGACAGCTGAAGCTTTCTTT.

V and J are TRBV28 and TRBJ1-2, with TRBD1 identical over 11 bases. Losses at the gene ends were 6 bases for V and 1 base for J; bases not matched to a gene: 10. CDR1 and CDR2 (germline): MDHEN, SYDVKM. The CDR3 extends over 17 amino acids. In DNA form, the CDR3 reads TGTGCCAGCAGCCTCGGGACAGGGGGAGGGCTTAACTATGGCTACACCTTC. It encodes CASSLGTGGGLNYGYTF.

To note about this clone: The same CDR3 is also encoded by other DNA sequences in this sample. This chain uses TRBV5-1 with TRBJ2-1; D is perhaps TRBD1 (5 bases). Trimming cost V 1 base and J 4 bases, with 9 bases left between them. The CDR3 covers 14 residues. The germline V gene has CDR1 SGHRS and CDR2 YFSETQ. The CDR3 DNA follows: TGCGCCAGCAGCTTGTCCCGGACATACAATGAGCAGTTCTTC. Translation: CASSLSRTYNEQFF. The full variable domain, with the rest looked up from reference TRBV5-1 and TRBJ2-1, is KAGVTQTPRYLIKTRGQQVTLSCSPISGHRSVSWYQQTPGQGLQFLFEYFSETQRNKGNFPGRFSGRQFSNSRSEMNVSTLELGDSALYLCASSLSRTYNEQFFGPGTRLTVL.

This clone appeared once. A junction end diverges from the germline sequence, so it may reflect a read error. The chain has TRBV4-1 and TRBJ2-2, with TRBD2 as a possible D gene (5 bases). Germline V lookup: CDR1 MGHRA, CDR2 YSYEKL. CDR3 length: 15 amino acids. As DNA, the CDR3 is TGCTCCAGCAGGCCGATAGGAGGGAACACCGGGGAGCTGTTTTTT. Its translation is CSSRPIGGNTGELFF.

The count of this clone is one. This CDR3 reads CASSIGTGIKTRNTEAFF. In DNA, the CDR3 is TGTGCCAGCAGCATCGGGACAGGGATTAAGACCCGGAACACTGAAGCTTTCTTT. The chain carries TRBV5-8 and TRBJ1-1, with 9 nucleotides matching TRBD1. Germline values: CDR1 SGHTS, CDR2 YDEGEE. J was trimmed by 1 base and V by 4 bases; bases with no gene match: 14. The CDR3 extends over 18 amino acids.

V usage is TRBV5-1 and J usage is TRBJ2-1, with TRBD2 matching 13 bases. The length of the CDR3 is 17 residues. Germline V gene lookup returns CDR1 SGHRS and CDR2 YFSETQ. V lost 4 bases to trimming and J lost 2 bases; unmatched junction nucleotides: 6. CDR3 bases: TGCGCCAGCAGCCCGGGACTAGCGGGACGAACCTACAATGAGCAGTTCTTC. Translating it yields CASSPGLAGRTYNEQFF.

In nucleotides, the CDR3 is TGTGCCAGCAGCCAAAACACTGAAGCTTTCTTT. As protein: CASSQNTEAFF. The rearrangement joins TRBV3-1 (or the pseudogene TRBV3-2) to TRBJ1-1; D is undetermined. The CDR3 is 11 residues long. The V gene's germline CDR1 is LGHDT and CDR2 YNNKEL (reference sequence). V was clipped by 2 bases and J by 2 bases, with 0 bases between them.

V gene TRBV28 combines with J gene TRBJ1-5; 7 bases map to TRBD1. Trimming at V came to 5 bases and at J to 7 bases, leaving 14 bases not matched to a gene. This CDR3 region has 16 residues. Germline values: CDR1 MDHEN, CDR2 SYDVKM. The CDR3 coding sequence is TGTGCCAGCAGTCCCGAAACTAAGGGGGCAAGCCAGCCCCAGCATTTT. This gives the protein CASSPETKGASQPQHF. Complete variable domain (other parts from reference TRBV28 and TRBJ1-5): DVKVTQSSRYLVKRTGEKVFLECVQDMDHENMFWYRQDPGLGLRLIYFSYDVKMKEKGDIPEGYSVSREKKERFSLILESASTNQTSMYLCASSPETKGASQPQHFGDGTRLSIL.

The V call is TRBV4-1, the J call TRBJ2-7; D is perhaps TRBD1 (6 bases). The CDR3 runs 13 residues. Looked up from germline, CDR1 is MGHRA and CDR2 is YSYEKL. Trimming took off 5 bases at V and 7 bases at J, with 15 bases between the two ends. In nucleotides, the CDR3 is TGCGCCAGCAGCTGGGTGGGGGCGAGTGAGCAGTACTTC. Translating it yields CASSWVGASEQYF.

The chain combines TRBV3-1 (or the pseudogene TRBV3-2) with TRBJ2-7; TRBD2 aligns across 7 bases. The CDR3 contains 13 residues. Germline loops: CDR1 LGHDT, CDR2 YNNKEL (reference sequence). Germline trimming cut 4 bases from V and 6 bases from J; bases unmatched to any gene: 6. The CDR3 region has the DNA TGTGCCAGCAGCCCGAGCGGGGTCGGCGAGCAGTACTTC. This gives the protein CASSPSGVGEQYF.

The rearrangement links TRBV7-3 to TRBJ2-2; D perhaps matches TRBD2 (6 bases). V lost 5 bases to trimming and J lost 4 bases, with 17 bases between them. The CDR3 is made up of 16 amino acids. From germline, CDR1 is SGHTA and CDR2 FQGTGA. Written as DNA, the CDR3 is TGTGCCAGCAGCCCGCACCCGGGACTCCGCACCGGGGAGCTGTTTTTT. It codes for CASSPHPGLRTGELFF.

The chain uses TRBV5-1 and TRBJ1-4; 7 bases match TRBD1. The V gene's germline CDR1 is SGHRS and CDR2 YFSETQ. This CDR3 spans 16 amino acids. The V and J ends lost 2 bases and 0 bases, in that order; junction bases with no gene match: 4. The CDR3 protein is CASSFDRVATNEKLFF. The CDR3 DNA reads as TGCGCCAGCAGCTTCGACAGGGTTGCAACTAATGAAAAACTGTTTTTT.

The chain couples TRBV6-7 to TRBJ1-2; TRBD1 might be the D (5 bases). TRBV6-7 is marked as an open reading frame, function uncertain. CDR3 length: 14 residues. Trimming removed 1 base from V and 6 bases from J, with 12 bases in between. The CDR3 nucleotides read TGTGCCAGCAGTTACTGCGACAGACAGCATGGCTACACCTTC. Protein product: CASSYCDRQHGYTF.

The rearrangement links TRBV10-2 to TRBJ2-7; 8 bases align to TRBD2. Trimming cost V 2 bases and J 2 bases; bases outside gene matches: 5. This CDR3 contains 15 residues. Germline V gives CDR1 WSHSY, CDR2 SAAADI. The CDR3 coding sequence is TGCGCCAGCAGTGAGCGTCTAGCGGGCGCCTACGAGCAGTACTTC. Translating gives CASSERLAGAYEQYF.

This clone was seen more than once but under ten times. V gene TRBV5-1 combines with J gene TRBJ2-7; either TRBD1 or TRBD2 may fit D (5 bases each). V lost 4 bases and J lost 0, with 14 bases in between. Germline V gene data show CDR1 as SGHRS and CDR2 as YFSETQ. CDR3 length equals 15 residues. The CDR3 DNA sequence: TGCGCCAGCAGCGGCTTGAGGGGCGCCTCCTACGAGCAGTACTTC. Its translation: CASSGLRGASYEQYF.

V and J are TRBV28 and TRBJ1-3, with D unresolved. CDR3 size: 13 residues. Germline CDR1 and CDR2: MDHEN and SYDVKM. The V and J ends lost 3 bases and 8 bases respectively, with 11 bases between them. CDR3 amino acids: CASSLGRADTIYF. Written as DNA, the CDR3 is TGTGCCAGCAGTTTGGGTAGGGCAGACACCATATATTTT. Based on the CDR3 plus reference TRBV28 and TRBJ1-3, the full variable domain is DVKVTQSSRYLVKRTGEKVFLECVQDMDHENMFWYRQDPGLGLRLIYFSYDVKMKEKGDIPEGYSVSREKKERFSLILESASTNQTSMYLCASSLGRADTIYFGEGSWLTVV.

V gene TRBV2 combines with J gene TRBJ1-4; tentatively, D is TRBD1 (5 bases). Trimming took off 7 bases at V and 7 bases at J, with 16 bases between the two ends. Germline V gene lookup returns CDR1 SNHLY and CDR2 FYNNEI. CDR3 length equals 14 residues. The CDR3 loop reads CASNLLPGPEKLFF. As DNA, the CDR3 is TGTGCCAGCAACCTTCTGCCGGGGCCTGAAAAACTGTTTTTT.

This rearrangement joins TRBV4-3 to TRBJ1-6, with no clear D. Looked up from germline, CDR1 is LGHNA and CDR2 is YSLEER. The CDR3 length is 16 residues. V was cut by 0 bases and J by 3 bases, with 9 bases left in between. CDR3 DNA sequence: TGCGCCAGCAGCCAAGATAGTACGTTCTATAATTCACCCCTCCACTTT. It specifies CASSQDSTFYNSPLHF.

This chain joins TRBV11-2 and TRBJ2-3; D is perhaps TRBD1 (6 bases). Germline V gene data show CDR1 as SGHAT and CDR2 as FQNNGV. The germline V and J ends were trimmed by 9 bases and 3 bases, with 16 bases remaining between them. This CDR3 region has 14 residues. The CDR3 loop is CASGQPGRTDTQYF. The CDR3 bases are TGTGCCAGTGGACAGCCCGGCAGGACAGATACGCAGTATTTT.

The rearrangement joins TRBV12-3 or TRBV12-4 to TRBJ1-6, with a tentative D call TRBD1 (5 bases). V was trimmed by 3 bases and J by 7 bases, leaving 7 bases between them. This CDR3 has 13 amino acids. CDR3 in DNA: TGTGCCAGCAGTTTTAAGGGGAATTCACCCCTCCACTTT. Amino acid sequence: CASSFKGNSPLHF.

The chain links TRBV2 to TRBJ2-1; 9 nucleotides match TRBD2. V lost 3 bases and J lost 5; bases outside the gene matches: 2. This CDR3 region has 14 residues. From germline, CDR1 is SNHLY and CDR2 FYNNEI. In DNA form, the CDR3 reads TGTGCCAGCAGTGAGCCTAGCGGGGACAATGAGCAGTTCTTC. As protein: CASSEPSGDNEQFF.

The rearrangement uses TRBV2 and TRBJ2-7, with D tentatively TRBD1 (6 bases). Germline V gives CDR1 SNHLY, CDR2 FYNNEI. V lost 3 bases, J lost 3 bases, and 18 bases lay in between. CDR3 length: 16 residues. The CDR3 coding sequence is TGTGCCAGCAGTGATGAGGTGGCAGGGGAGTACTACGAGCAGTACTTC. This codes for CASSDEVAGEYYEQYF.

The J gene is TRBJ2-7, the V gene TRBV6-5; D is uncertain. The CDR3 loop spans 11 amino acids. CDR1 and CDR2 from the germline V gene are MNHEY and SVGAGI. V gave up 5 bases and J gave up 3 bases, with 5 bases separating them. CDR3 loop: CASSNYYEQYF. Here the CDR3 DNA reads TGTGCCAGCAGTAACTACTACGAGCAGTACTTC.

The chain carries TRBV5-8 and TRBJ2-3, with D unclear. This CDR3 is built from 12 residues. Trimming took 2 bases from V and 7 from J, leaving 8 bases between them. Germline V CDR1 and CDR2: SGHTS, YDEGEE. CDR3 in amino acids: CASSFVRNTQYF. In DNA, the CDR3 is TGTGCCAGCAGCTTCGTCCGGAATACGCAGTATTTT.

The chain carries TRBV6-1 and TRBJ2-2; maybe TRBD1 (5 bases). The CDR3 spans 16 residues. CDR1 and CDR2 (germline): MNHNS, SASEGT. Trimming shortened V by 1 base and J by 2 bases, and 11 bases separated the two germline ends. This CDR3 is CASSEGQTLNTGELFF. The CDR3 DNA sequence: TGTGCCAGCAGTGAAGGACAGACCCTCAACACCGGGGAGCTGTTTTTT.

The chain employs TRBV5-6 and TRBJ2-7, with D perhaps TRBD1 or TRBD2 (5 bases each). V shed 0 bases and J shed 0 bases, with 10 bases lying between them. Germline V gene data show CDR1 as SGHDT and CDR2 as YYEEEE. This CDR3 is 15 amino acids long. The CDR3 loop is CASSLVGTPSYEQYF. CDR3 sequence (DNA): TGTGCCAGCAGCTTGGTAGGGACCCCCTCCTACGAGCAGTACTTC.

The chain couples TRBV6-5 to TRBJ1-5; D is possibly TRBD1 (5 bases). This CDR3 spans 14 amino acids. Germline CDR1 MNHEY, CDR2 SVGAGI. V lost 6 bases, J lost 1 base, and 10 bases lay in between. The CDR3 DNA reads TGTGCCAGCAGGGGACCGGGAAGCAATCAGCCCCAGCATTTT. Its protein is CASRGPGSNQPQHF.

The chain uses TRBV3-1 (or the pseudogene TRBV3-2) and TRBJ2-3, with TRBD1 identical over 8 bases. V was pared by 4 bases and J by 5 bases, with 5 bases of the junction left unmatched. CDR1 and CDR2 from the germline V gene are LGHDT and YNNKEL (reference sequence). This CDR3 spans 14 amino acids. CDR3 sequence reads: CASSPQGARDTQYF. CDR3 bases: TGTGCCAGCAGCCCGCAGGGGGCGCGAGATACGCAGTATTTT.

CDR3: CAWSSGQVHEQFF. The CDR3 DNA reads as TGTGCCTGGAGCTCGGGACAGGTCCATGAGCAGTTCTTC. The chain couples TRBV30 to TRBJ2-1; 8 bases are shared with TRBD1. Trimming removed 3 bases from V and 8 bases from J; junction bases left unmatched: 6. The length of the CDR3 is 13 residues. The V gene's germline CDR1 is GTSNPN and CDR2 SVGIG (reference sequence). Full variable domain (remainder filled in from reference TRBV30 and TRBJ2-1): SQTIHQWPATLVQPVGSPLSLECTVEGTSNPNLYWYRQAAGRGLQLLFYSVGIGQISSEVPQNLSASRPQDRQFILSSKKLLLSDSGFYLCAWSSGQVHEQFFGPGTRLTVL.

V and J are TRBV7-9 and TRBJ2-5, with 9 bases lining up with TRBD1. The CDR3 contains 13 residues. Trimming took 5 bases from V and 7 from J; bases not matched to a gene: 5. Germline V lookup: CDR1 SEHNR, CDR2 FQNEAQ (reference sequence). As DNA, the CDR3 is TGTGCCAGCAGCGGACAGGGGTCGGGGACCCAGTACTTC. Protein sequence: CASSGQGSGTQYF.

The CDR3, as DNA: TGTGCCAGCAGCGCCCTTGGTCAGGGGACAGGAGGCTACACCTTC. It is translated as CASSALGQGTGGYTF. The J gene is TRBJ1-2, the V gene TRBV5-6; the match to TRBD1 covers 8 bases. The CDR3 totals 15 residues. Germline lookup yields CDR1 SGHDT and CDR2 YYEEEE. V lost 4 bases, J lost 8 bases, and 13 bases stayed unmatched.